This passage covers 14 T cell receptor beta chains from one sample sequenced in a study of monozygotic twins with inflammatory bowel disease. After re-calling the 5' RACE reads, TCRdb lists one entry per CDR3 protein, DNA absent. Here the sample table reports approximately 390,000 distinct CDR3 sequences. Sequenced sample: blood. These receptors came from a human donor with ulcerative colitis or Crohn's disease, or a healthy co-twin of an affected twin (not recorded which).

The chain combines TRBV7-9 with TRBJ2-1; lacking DNA, the TRBD1 call made by TCRdb goes unchecked. Germline assignment: CDR1 SEHNR and CDR2 FQNEAQ (reference sequence). The CDR3 loop spans 14 amino acids. The chain's CDR3 is CASKVGGSYNEQFF.

The chain couples TRBV11-2 to TRBJ2-5; TCRdb outputs TRBD1, but without DNA this stays unchecked. From germline, CDR1 is SGHAT and CDR2 FQNNGV. The CDR3 is 13 amino acids. The CDR3 protein is CASRAPGVETQYF. The entire variable domain, with the rest obtained from reference TRBV11-2 and TRBJ2-5, is as follows: EAGVAQSPRYKIIEKRQSVAFWCNPISGHATLYWYQQILGQGPKLLIQFQNNGVVDDSQLPKDRFSAERLKGVDSTLKIQPAKLEDSAVYLCASRAPGVETQYFGPGTRLLVL.

The chain's CDR3 is CASSVYSGESAFF. The J gene is TRBJ1-1, the V gene TRBV9. Germline V CDR1 and CDR2: SGDLS, YYNGEE. The CDR3 runs 13 residues.

The chain combines TRBV10-3 with TRBJ2-5; the TCRdb call, TRBD2, lacks DNA for checking. The CDR3 totals 14 residues. Looked up from germline, CDR1 is ENHRY and CDR2 is SYGVKD. The CDR3 sequence: CAISDAGGPETRYF.

The chain couples TRBV7-9 to TRBJ2-7. Germline V gene lookup returns CDR1 SEHNR and CDR2 FQNEAQ (reference sequence). The CDR3 has 14 amino acids. CDR3 protein: CASSLAGGPHEQYF. Based on the CDR3 plus reference TRBV7-9 and TRBJ2-7, the full variable domain is DTGVSQNPRHKITKRGQNVTFRCDPISEHNRLYWYRQTLGQGPEFLTYFQNEAQLEKSRLLSDRFSAERPKGSFSTLEIQRTEQGDSAMYLCASSLAGGPHEQYFGPGTRLTVT.

The gene calls are TRBV5-6 and TRBJ2-1; TCRdb's D call, TRBD2, is unchecked because there is no DNA. The germline CDR1 and CDR2 sequences are SGHDT and YYEEEE. The CDR3 runs to 16 residues. The CDR3 protein is CASSLPLGGRPDEQFF.

The chain has TRBV12-3 or TRBV12-4 and TRBJ2-1; the TCRdb D gene call, TRBD2, has no DNA to confirm it. The CDR3 has 17 amino acids. CDR3 sequence reads: CASSLALLVATYNEQFF.

The V call is TRBV23-1, the J call TRBJ2-7; TCRdb's D gene call, TRBD1, goes unchecked for lack of DNA. TRBV23-1 is recorded as an ORF, its role being uncertain. CDR3 size: 14 residues. CDR3: CARPTTGVSYEQYF.

The genes are TRBV7-2 and TRBJ2-3; TCRdb returns TRBD2, unconfirmable since there is no DNA. Germline values: CDR1 SGHTA, CDR2 FQGNSA. The CDR3 covers 15 residues. The CDR3 region is CASSLGGALTDTQYF.

CDR3 sequence: CSVTASGRTYEQYF. The chain has TRBV29-1 and TRBJ2-7; TCRdb's D call, TRBD2, is unchecked because there is no DNA. Germline V lookup: CDR1 SQVTM, CDR2 ANQGSEA. The CDR3 consists of 14 residues.

The chain employs TRBV5-1 and TRBJ1-6; TCRdb calls TRBD1, which cannot be checked without DNA. Germline V CDR1 and CDR2: SGHRS, YFSETQ. The CDR3 is made up of 14 amino acids. The CDR3 loop is CASSLGQGDMTLHF.

The V and J genes are TRBV29-1 and TRBJ2-1; TCRdb gives TRBD2 as the D gene, but with no DNA this cannot be confirmed. CDR3 length: 14 residues. CDR1 SQVTM and CDR2 ANQGSEA come from the germline V gene. This chain's CDR3 is CSVFFGTGGNEQFF.

The V and J genes are TRBV15 and TRBJ2-5; the TRBD2 assignment by TCRdb is unverifiable without DNA. The germline CDR1 and CDR2 sequences are LNHNV and YYDKDF (reference sequence). The CDR3 runs to 17 residues. The CDR3 sequence is CATSRDTVSGPVKTQYF.

The CDR3 protein is CASNRLSGAGNQPQHF. The chain carries TRBV28 and TRBJ1-5. The CDR3 runs to 16 residues. Germline V gene lookup returns CDR1 MDHEN and CDR2 SYDVKM.